This T cell receptor (beta chain) was retrieved from a study of cytomegalovirus exposure and HLA in healthy donors. Overall study findings and caveats: Across donors, sequencing depth was assumed by presence/absence analyses to be roughly uniform.

A word on this clone: Its antigen is not known.

With 60 Vbeta and 13 Jbeta primers, the PCR was carried out. Authors' analysis steps: Later, some 75 million unique TCR beta chains were counted in an analysis, and approximately 9.9 million of them were shared. Profiling relied on immunoSEQ multiplex PCR, and the TCRdb table lists in-frame clones only, not all of them. V, J and clone size were drawn from that table, and D and trimming were deduced from the DNA. The sample consists of about 160,000 clones, around 81% of them appearing once. Likely unrecorded immune exposures existed in these nominally healthy donors. The J segment lost 2 bases and the V segment lost 2 bases, leaving 9 bases of the junction unmatched. Per the germline V gene, CDR1 is MDHEN and CDR2 is SYDVKM. This CDR3 region has 18 residues.

This chain joins TRBV28 and TRBJ2-5; TRBD2 matches at 12 bases. This clonotype was obtained from a woman in her forties or fifties in good health and CMV-seronegative. The sample comprised PBMCs. The CDR3 sequence is CASSLPLQTSGRQETQYF. The CDR3 nucleotides are TGTGCCAGCAGTTTACCCCTCCAGACTAGCGGGAGACAAGAGACCCAGTACTTC.